This T cell receptor (beta chain) emerged from a study of human T cells and chemical hapten exposure. Across the whole study: How much TCR each sample yielded varied, mostly because pooled library volumes differed slightly. Study-level points and caveats: With DPC sensitization, TCRs exceeding 1 in 1000 frequency showed no change.

This clonotype was seen ten or more times. Its antigen remains unknown. V was pared by 4 bases and J by 6 bases, with 18 bases between. This CDR3 is built from 15 residues. Germline-derived CDR1 and CDR2 are MNHEY and SVGAGI. The time point is: healthy volunteer bleed at 6 weeks. Unfractionated whole blood served as the source for total RNA extraction. The study's library attached unique molecular identifiers to single cDNA molecules. How the authors handled the data: Sample TCR totals centred on a median of approximately 96,000, ranging roughly 20,000 to 700,000. From the RACE reads, TCRdb called clonotypes with MiXCR, one entry per CDR3 protein. None of the V and J calls come from the authors' own analysis; TCRdb made them. The sample has under 50,000 distinct CDR3 sequences; 3.5% to 4% are singletons.

V is TRBV6-5 and J is TRBJ1-1, with no clear D. Material: whole blood. This clonotype was obtained from a human donor in good health. Some clones in this sample may be carry-over from other donors' samples. CDR3 DNA: TGTGCCAGCAGTTCCACGACTGACTGGCCTTCTGAAGCTTTCTTT. Amino acids: CASSSTTDWPSEAFF.